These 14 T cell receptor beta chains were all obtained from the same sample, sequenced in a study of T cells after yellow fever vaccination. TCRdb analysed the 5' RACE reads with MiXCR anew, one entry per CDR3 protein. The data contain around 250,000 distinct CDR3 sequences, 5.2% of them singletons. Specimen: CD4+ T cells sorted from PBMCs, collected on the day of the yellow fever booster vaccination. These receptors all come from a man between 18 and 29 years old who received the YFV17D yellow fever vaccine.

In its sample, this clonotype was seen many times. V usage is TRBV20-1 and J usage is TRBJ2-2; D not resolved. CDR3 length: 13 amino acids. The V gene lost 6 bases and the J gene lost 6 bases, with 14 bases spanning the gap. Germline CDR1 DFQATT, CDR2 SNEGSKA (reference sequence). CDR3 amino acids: CSASPSRSGELFF. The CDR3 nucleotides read TGCAGTGCCTCCCCTTCTCGGTCCGGGGAGCTGTTTTTT.

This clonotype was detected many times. In nucleotides, the CDR3 is TGTGCCAGCAGCTCGGGGAGGGGAGGCGGCTACACCTTC. Protein: CASSSGRGGGYTF. The rearrangement links TRBV5-4 to TRBJ1-2, with a possible D match to TRBD1 (5 bases). The CDR3 length is 13 residues. The germline V gene encodes CDR1 SGHNT and CDR2 YYREEE (reference sequence). Deletions cut 3 bases from V and 8 bases from J, with 14 bases between. Looking up the rest from reference TRBV5-4 and TRBJ1-2 gives the full variable domain: ETGVTQSPTHLIKTRGQQVTLRCSSQSGHNTVSWYQQALGQGPQFIFQYYREEENGRGNFPPRFSGLQFPNYSSELNVNALELDDSALYLCASSSGRGGGYTFGSGTRLTVV.

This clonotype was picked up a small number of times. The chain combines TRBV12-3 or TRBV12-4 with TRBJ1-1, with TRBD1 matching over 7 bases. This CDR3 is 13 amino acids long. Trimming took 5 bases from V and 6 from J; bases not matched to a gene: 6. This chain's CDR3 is CASSARQGAEAFF. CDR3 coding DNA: TGTGCCAGCAGTGCAAGACAGGGAGCTGAAGCTTTCTTT.

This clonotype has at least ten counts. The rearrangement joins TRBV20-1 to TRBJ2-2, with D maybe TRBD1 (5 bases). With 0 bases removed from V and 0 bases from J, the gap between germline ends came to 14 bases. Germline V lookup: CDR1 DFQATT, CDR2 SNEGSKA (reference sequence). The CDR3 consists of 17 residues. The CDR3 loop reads CSARDRGRATNTGELFF. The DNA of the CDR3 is TGCAGTGCTAGAGATCGAGGCAGGGCCACGAACACCGGGGAGCTGTTTTTT.

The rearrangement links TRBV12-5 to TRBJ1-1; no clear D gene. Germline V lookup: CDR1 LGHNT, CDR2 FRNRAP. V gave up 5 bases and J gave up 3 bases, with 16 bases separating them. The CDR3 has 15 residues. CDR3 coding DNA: TGTGCTAGTGGTCCCGAGCTAGTGGGATACACTGAAGCTTTCTTT. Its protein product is CASGPELVGYTEAFF.

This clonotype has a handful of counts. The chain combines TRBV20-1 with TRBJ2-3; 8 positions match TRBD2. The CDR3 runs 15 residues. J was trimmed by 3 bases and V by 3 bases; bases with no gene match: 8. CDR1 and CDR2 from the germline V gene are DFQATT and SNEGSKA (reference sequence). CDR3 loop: CSARIGGAGTDTQYF. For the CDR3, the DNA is TGCAGTGCTAGGATCGGGGGGGCAGGGACAGATACGCAGTATTTT.

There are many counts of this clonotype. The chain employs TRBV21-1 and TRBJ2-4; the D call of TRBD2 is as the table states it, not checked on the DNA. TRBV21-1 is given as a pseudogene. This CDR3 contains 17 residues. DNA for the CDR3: TGTGCCAGCAGGTACCGGCGGAGGGGTCGGACCAAAAACATTCAGTACTTC. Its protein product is CASRYRRRGRTKNIQYF.

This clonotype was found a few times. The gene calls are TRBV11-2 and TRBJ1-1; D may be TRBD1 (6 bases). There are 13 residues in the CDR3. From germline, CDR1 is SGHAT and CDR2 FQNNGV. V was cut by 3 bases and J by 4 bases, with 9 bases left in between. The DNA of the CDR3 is TGTGCCAGCAGCTTTGGGGGGGCCACTGAAGCTTTCTTT. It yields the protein CASSFGGATEAFF.

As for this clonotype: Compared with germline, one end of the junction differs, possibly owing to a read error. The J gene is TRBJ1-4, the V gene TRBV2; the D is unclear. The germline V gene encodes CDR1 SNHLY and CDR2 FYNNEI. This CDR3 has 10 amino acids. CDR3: CASADTDPKF. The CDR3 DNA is TGTGCCAGCGCCGACACCGACCCCAAATTT.

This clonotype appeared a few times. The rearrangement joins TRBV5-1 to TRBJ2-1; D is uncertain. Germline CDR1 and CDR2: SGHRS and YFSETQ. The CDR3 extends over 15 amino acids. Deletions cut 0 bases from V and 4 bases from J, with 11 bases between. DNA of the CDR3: TGCGCCAGCAGCTTGGGCCTTACATATTACAATGAGCAGTTCTTC. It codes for CASSLGLTYYNEQFF. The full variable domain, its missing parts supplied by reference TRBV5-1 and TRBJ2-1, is KAGVTQTPRYLIKTRGQQVTLSCSPISGHRSVSWYQQTPGQGLQFLFEYFSETQRNKGNFPGRFSGRQFSNSRSEMNVSTLELGDSALYLCASSLGLTYYNEQFFGPGTRLTVL.

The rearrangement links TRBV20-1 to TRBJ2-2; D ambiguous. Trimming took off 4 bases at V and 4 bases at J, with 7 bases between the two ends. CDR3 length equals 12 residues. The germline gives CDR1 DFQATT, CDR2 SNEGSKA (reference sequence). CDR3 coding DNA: TGCAGTGCTAAAAAGGGCACCGGGGAGCTGTTTTTT. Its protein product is CSAKKGTGELFF.

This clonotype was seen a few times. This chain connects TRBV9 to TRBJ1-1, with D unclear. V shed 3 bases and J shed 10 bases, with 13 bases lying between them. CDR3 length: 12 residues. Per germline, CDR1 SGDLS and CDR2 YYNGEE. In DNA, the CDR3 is TGTGCCAGCAGCGAAGATGCAGGAGTAGCTTTCTTT. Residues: CASSEDAGVAFF.

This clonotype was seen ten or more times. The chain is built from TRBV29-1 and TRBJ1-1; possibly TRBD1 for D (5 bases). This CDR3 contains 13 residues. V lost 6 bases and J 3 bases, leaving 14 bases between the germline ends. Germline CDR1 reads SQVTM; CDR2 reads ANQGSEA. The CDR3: CSVGVRQDTEAFF. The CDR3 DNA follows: TGCAGCGTGGGGGTCAGGCAAGACACTGAAGCTTTCTTT.

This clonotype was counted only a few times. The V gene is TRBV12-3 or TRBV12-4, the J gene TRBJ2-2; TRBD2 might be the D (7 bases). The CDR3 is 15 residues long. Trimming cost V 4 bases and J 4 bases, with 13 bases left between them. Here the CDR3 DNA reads TGTGCCAGCAGTTATCTTGCGGGGGCCACCGGGGAGCTGTTTTTT. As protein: CASSYLAGATGELFF.